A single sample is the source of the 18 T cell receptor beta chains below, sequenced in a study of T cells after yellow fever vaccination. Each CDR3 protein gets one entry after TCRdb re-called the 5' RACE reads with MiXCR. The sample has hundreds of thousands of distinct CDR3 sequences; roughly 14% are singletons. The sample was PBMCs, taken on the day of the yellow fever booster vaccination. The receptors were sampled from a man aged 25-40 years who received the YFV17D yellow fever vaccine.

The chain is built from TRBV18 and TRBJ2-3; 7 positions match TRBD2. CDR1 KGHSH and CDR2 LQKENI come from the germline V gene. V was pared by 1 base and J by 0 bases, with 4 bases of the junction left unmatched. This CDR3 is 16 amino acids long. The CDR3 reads CASSPQSGISTDTQYF. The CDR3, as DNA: TGTGCCAGCTCACCACAGAGCGGGATTAGCACAGATACGCAGTATTTT.

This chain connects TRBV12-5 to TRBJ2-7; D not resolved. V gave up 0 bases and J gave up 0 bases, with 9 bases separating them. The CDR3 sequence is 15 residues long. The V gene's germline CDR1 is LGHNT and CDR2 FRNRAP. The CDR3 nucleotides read TGTGCTAGTGGTTTGGTACTCCCAGACTCCTACGAGCAGTACTTC. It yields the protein CASGLVLPDSYEQYF.

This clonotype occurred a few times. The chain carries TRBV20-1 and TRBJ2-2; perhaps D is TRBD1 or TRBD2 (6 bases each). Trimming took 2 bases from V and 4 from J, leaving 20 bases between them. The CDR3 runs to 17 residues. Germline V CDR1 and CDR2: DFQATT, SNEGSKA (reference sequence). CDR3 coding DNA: TGCAGTGCTAGAAGTCCCGGGGGCAGTCGCTCCACCGGGGAGCTGTTTTTT. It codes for CSARSPGGSRSTGELFF.

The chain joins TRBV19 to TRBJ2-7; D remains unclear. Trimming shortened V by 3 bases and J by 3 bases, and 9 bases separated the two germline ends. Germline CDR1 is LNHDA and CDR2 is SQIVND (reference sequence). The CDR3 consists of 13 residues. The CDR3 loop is CASSISSFYEQYF. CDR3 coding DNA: TGTGCCAGTAGTATCTCCTCTTTCTACGAGCAGTACTTC. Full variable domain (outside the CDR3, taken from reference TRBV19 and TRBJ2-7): DGGITQSPKYLFRKEGQNVTLSCEQNLNHDAMYWYRQDPGQGLRLIYYSQIVNDFQKGDIAEGYSVSREKKESFPLTVTSAQKNPTAFYLCASSISSFYEQYFGPGTRLTVT.

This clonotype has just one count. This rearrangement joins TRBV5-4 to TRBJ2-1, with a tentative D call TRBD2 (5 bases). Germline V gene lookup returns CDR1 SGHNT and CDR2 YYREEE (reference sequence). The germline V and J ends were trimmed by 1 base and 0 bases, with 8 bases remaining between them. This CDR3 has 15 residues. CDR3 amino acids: CASSLTSLSYNEQFF. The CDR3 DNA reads TGTGCCAGCAGCTTGACTAGTCTCTCCTACAATGAGCAGTTCTTC.

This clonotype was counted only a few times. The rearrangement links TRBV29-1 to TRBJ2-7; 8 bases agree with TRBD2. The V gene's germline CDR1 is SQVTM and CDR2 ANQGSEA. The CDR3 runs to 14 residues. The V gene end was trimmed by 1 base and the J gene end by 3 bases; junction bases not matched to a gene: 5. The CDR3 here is CSVEGLATDYEQYF. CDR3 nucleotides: TGCAGCGTTGAAGGACTAGCGACCGACTACGAGCAGTACTTC.

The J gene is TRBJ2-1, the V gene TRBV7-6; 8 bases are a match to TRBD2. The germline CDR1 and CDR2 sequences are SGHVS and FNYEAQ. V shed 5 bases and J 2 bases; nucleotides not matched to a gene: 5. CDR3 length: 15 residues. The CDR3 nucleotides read TGTGCCAGCAGCGAGGGACTAGAGCCCTACAATGAGCAGTTCTTC. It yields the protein CASSEGLEPYNEQFF.

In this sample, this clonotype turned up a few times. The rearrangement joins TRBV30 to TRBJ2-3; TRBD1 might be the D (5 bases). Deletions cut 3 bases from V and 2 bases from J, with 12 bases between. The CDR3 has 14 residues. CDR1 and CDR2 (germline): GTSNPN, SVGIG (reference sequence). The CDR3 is CAWSELTDTDTQYF. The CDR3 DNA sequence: TGTGCCTGGAGCGAGTTGACAGACACAGATACGCAGTATTTT.

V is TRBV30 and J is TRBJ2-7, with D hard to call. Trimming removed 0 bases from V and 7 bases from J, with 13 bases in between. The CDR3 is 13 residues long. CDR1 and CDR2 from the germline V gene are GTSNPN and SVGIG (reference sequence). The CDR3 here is CAWSVRSSGEQYF. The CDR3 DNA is TGTGCCTGGAGTGTGAGAAGTTCCGGTGAGCAGTACTTC.

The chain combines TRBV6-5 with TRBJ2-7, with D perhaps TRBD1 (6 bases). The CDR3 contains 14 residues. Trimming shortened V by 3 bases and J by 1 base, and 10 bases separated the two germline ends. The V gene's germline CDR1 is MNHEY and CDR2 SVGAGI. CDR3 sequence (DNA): TGTGCCAGCAGTTATGCGCAGGGGTCCTACGAGCAGTACTTC. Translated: CASSYAQGSYEQYF.

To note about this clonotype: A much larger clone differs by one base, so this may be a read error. Written as DNA, the CDR3 is TGCGCCAGCAGCCGTCCCCTGGCTAACGGTAACAATGAGCAGTTCTTC. It yields the protein CASSRPLANGNNEQFF. The chain employs TRBV5-1 and TRBJ2-1; D ambiguous. The CDR3 is 16 amino acids. Per the germline V gene, CDR1 is SGHRS and CDR2 is YFSETQ. Trimming removed 4 bases from V and 5 bases from J, with 19 bases in between.

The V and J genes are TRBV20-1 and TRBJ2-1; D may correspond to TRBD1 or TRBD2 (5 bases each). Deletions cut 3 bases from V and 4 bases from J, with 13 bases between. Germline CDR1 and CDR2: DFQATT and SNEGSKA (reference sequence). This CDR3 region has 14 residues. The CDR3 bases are TGCAGTGCTAGTGGGACCAACCTTTACAATGAGCAGTTCTTC. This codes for CSASGTNLYNEQFF.

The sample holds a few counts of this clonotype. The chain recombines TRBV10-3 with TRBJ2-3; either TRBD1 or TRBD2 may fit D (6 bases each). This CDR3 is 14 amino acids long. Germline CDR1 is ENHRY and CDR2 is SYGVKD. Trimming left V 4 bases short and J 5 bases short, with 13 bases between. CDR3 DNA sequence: TGTGCCATCAGTGTGGGGGGCGCGGTAGATACGCAGTATTTT. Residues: CAISVGGAVDTQYF.

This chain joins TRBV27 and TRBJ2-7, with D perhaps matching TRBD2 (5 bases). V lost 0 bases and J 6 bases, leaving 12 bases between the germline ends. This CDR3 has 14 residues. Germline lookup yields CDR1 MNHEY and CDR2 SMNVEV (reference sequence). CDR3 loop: CASSLSTRVGEQYF. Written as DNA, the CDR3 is TGTGCCAGCAGTTTATCGACGAGGGTGGGCGAGCAGTACTTC.

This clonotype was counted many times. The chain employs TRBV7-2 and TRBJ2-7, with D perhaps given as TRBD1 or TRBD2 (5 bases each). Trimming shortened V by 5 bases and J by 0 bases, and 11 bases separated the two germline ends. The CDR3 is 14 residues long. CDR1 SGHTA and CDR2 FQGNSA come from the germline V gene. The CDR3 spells CASSQGPSSYEQYF. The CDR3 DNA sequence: TGTGCCAGCAGCCAGGGACCGAGCTCCTACGAGCAGTACTTC.

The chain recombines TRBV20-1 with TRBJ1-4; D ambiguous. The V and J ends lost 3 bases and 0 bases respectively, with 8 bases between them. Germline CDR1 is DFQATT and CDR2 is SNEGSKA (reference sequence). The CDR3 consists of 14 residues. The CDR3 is CSARMRPTNEKLFF. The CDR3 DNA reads TGCAGTGCTAGGATGAGGCCAACTAATGAAAAACTGTTTTTT.

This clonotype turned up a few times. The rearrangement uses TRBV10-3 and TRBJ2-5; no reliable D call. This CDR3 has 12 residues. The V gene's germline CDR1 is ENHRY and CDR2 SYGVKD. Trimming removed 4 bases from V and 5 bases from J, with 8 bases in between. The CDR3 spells CAISGQAETQYF. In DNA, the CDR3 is TGTGCCATCAGTGGTCAGGCGGAGACCCAGTACTTC.

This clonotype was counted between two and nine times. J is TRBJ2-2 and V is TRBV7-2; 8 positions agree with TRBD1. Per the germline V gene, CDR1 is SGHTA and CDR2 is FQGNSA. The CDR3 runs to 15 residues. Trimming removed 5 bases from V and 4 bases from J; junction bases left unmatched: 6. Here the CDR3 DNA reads TGTGCCAGCAGCAGAGGACAGGGTTCCACCGGGGAGCTGTTTTTT. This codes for CASSRGQGSTGELFF. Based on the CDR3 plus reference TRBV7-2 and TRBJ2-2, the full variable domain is GAGVSQSPSNKVTEKGKDVELRCDPISGHTALYWYRQSLGQGLEFLIYFQGNSAPDKSGLPSDRFSAERTGGSVSTLTIQRTQQEDSAVYLCASSRGQGSTGELFFGEGSRLTVL.